This section outlines one TCR beta chain sequence together with its context. Antigen unknown. The sample comes from a study of T cell responses to AZD1222 COVID-19 vaccine. Regarding the study as a whole: Researchers report vaccine-associated CD4 TCRs spanning spike, with dominance at 160-218 and 743-854.

Per the germline V gene, CDR1 is ENHRY and CDR2 is SYGVKD. The V end lost 4 bases, the J end lost 6 bases, and 6 bases lay between the germline ends. The CDR3 has 12 residues. Data came from immunoSEQ multiplex PCR; TCRdb stores just in-frame clones and leaves some out. The sample has 130,000 or so clones, 89% seen once. The chain couples TRBV10-3 to TRBJ2-2; D possibly matches TRBD1 or TRBD2 (5 bases each). Sequenced here: peripheral blood, sampled on day 0 of AZD1222 vaccination. The TCR was taken from an adult in good health. In DNA form, the CDR3 reads TGTGCCATCAGTGTGGGGGCCGGGGAGCTGTTTTTT. The encoded protein is CAISVGAGELFF.